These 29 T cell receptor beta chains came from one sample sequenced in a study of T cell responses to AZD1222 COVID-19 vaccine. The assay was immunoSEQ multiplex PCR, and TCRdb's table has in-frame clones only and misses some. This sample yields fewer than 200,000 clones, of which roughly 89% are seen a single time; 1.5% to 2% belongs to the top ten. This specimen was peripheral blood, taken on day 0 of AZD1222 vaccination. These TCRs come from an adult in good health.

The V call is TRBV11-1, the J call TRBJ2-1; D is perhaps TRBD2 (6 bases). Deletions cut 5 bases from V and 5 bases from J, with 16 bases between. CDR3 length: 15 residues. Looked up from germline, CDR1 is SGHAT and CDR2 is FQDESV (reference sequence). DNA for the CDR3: TGTGCCAGCAGCCCGGCACTAGCTGGCCACAATGAGCAGTTCTTC. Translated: CASSPALAGHNEQFF.

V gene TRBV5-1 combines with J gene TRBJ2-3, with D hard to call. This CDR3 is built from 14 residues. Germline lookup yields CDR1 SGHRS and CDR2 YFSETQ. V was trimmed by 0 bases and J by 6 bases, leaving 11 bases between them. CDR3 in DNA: TGCGCCAGCAGCTTGGCCGGGTATCGCGATACGCAGTATTTT. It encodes CASSLAGYRDTQYF.

CDR3 sequence: CASSQDQRLPYTF. The DNA for the CDR3 is TGTGCCAGCAGCCAAGATCAGAGACTCCCCTACACCTTC. This rearrangement joins TRBV3-1 (or the pseudogene TRBV3-2) to TRBJ1-2; the D is unclear. CDR3 length equals 13 residues. Between the trimmed V and J ends, which lost 0 bases and 10 bases, there was a span of 12 bases. Germline V gives CDR1 LGHDT, CDR2 YNNKEL (reference sequence).

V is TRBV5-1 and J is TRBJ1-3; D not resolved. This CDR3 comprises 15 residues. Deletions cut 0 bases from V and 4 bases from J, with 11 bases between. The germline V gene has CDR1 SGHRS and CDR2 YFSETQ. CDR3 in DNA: TGCGCCAGCAGCTTGGATGGAGAGAGAGGAAACACCATATATTTT. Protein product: CASSLDGERGNTIYF.

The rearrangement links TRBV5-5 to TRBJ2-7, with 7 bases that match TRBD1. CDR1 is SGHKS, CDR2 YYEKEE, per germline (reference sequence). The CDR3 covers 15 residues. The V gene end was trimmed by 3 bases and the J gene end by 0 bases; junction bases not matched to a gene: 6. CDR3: CASSWGQQLSYEQYF. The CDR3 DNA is TGTGCCAGCAGCTGGGGACAGCAGCTCTCCTACGAGCAGTACTTC.

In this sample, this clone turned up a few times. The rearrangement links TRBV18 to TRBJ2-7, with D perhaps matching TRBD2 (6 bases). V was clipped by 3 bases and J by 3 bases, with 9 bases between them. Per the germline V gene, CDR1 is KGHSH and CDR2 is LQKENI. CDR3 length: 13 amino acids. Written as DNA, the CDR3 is TGTGCCAGCTCACCCGGGACTCGCTACGAGCAGTACTTC. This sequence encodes CASSPGTRYEQYF.

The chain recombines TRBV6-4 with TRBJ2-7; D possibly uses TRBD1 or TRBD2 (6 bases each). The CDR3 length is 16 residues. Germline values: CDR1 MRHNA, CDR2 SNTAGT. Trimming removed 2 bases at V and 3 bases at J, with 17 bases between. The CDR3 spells CASSDLMGGDYYEQYF. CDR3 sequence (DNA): TGTGCCAGCAGTGACCTGATGGGGGGCGACTACTACGAGCAGTACTTC.

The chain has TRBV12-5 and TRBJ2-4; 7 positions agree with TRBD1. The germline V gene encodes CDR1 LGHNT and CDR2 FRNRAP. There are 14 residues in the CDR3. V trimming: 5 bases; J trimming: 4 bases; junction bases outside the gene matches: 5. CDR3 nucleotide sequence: TGTGCTAGTGGTCCCCCGGGACAGAAAAACATTCAGTACTTC. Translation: CASGPPGQKNIQYF. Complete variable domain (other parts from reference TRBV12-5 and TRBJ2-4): DARVTQTPRHKVTEMGQEVTMRCQPILGHNTVFWYRQTMMQGLELLAYFRNRAPLDDSGMPKDRFSAEMPDATLATLKIQPSEPRDSAVYFCASGPPGQKNIQYFGAGTRLSVL.

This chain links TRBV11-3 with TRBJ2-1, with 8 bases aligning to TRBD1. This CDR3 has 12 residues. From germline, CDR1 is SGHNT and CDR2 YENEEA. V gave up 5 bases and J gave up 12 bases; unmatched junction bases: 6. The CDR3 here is CASSVDRGGQFF. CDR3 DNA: TGTGCCAGCAGCGTTGACAGGGGAGGGCAGTTCTTC.

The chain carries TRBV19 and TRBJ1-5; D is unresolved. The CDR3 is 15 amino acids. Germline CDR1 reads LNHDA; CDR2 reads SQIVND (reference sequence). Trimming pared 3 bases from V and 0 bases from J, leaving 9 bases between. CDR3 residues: CASSMGITSNQPQHF. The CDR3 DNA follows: TGTGCCAGTAGTATGGGGATTACTAGCAATCAGCCCCAGCATTTT. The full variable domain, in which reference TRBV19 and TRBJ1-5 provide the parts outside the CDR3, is DGGITQSPKYLFRKEGQNVTLSCEQNLNHDAMYWYRQDPGQGLRLIYYSQIVNDFQKGDIAEGYSVSREKKESFPLTVTSAQKNPTAFYLCASSMGITSNQPQHFGDGTRLSIL.

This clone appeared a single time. The CDR3 DNA sequence: TGTGCCAGCTCCGGGGGGGCAGGGCGTACTAATGAAAAACTGTTTTTT. This translates into CASSGGAGRTNEKLFF. The chain joins TRBV9 to TRBJ1-4; TRBD1 might be the D (6 bases). Germline V lookup: CDR1 SGDLS, CDR2 YYNGEE. The CDR3 runs to 16 residues. Trimming removed 7 bases at V and 2 bases at J, with 18 bases between. Looking up the rest from reference TRBV9 and TRBJ1-4 gives the full variable domain: DSGVTQTPKHLITATGQRVTLRCSPRSGDLSVYWYQQSLDQGLQFLIQYYNGEERAKGNILERFSAQQFPDLHSELNLSSLELGDSALYFCASSGGAGRTNEKLFFGSGTQLSVL.

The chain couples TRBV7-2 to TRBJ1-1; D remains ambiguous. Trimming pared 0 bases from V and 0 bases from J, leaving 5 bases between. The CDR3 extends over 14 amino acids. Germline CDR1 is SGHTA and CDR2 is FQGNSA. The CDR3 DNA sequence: TGTGCCAGCAGCTTAGCCGGATTGAACACTGAAGCTTTCTTT. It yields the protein CASSLAGLNTEAFF.

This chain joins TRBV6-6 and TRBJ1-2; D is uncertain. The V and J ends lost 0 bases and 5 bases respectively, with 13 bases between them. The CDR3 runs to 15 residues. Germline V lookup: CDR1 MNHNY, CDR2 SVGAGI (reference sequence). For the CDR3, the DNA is TGTGCCAGCAGTTACTCGAAACGGCACTTTTATGGCTACACCTTC. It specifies CASSYSKRHFYGYTF.

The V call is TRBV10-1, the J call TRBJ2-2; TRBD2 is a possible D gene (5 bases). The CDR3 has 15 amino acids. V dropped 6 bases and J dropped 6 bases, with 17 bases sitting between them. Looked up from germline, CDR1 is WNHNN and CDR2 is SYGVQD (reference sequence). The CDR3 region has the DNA TGCGCCAGCAGCCCTCAAGTCACCGGGGCCGGGGAGCTGTTTTTT. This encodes CASSPQVTGAGELFF.

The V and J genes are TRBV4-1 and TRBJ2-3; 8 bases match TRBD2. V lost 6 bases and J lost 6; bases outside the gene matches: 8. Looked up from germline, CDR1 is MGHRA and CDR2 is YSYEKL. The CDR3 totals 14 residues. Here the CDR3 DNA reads TGCGCCAGCAGGGGGGGACTAGTGGGGGATACGCAGTATTTT. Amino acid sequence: CASRGGLVGDTQYF.

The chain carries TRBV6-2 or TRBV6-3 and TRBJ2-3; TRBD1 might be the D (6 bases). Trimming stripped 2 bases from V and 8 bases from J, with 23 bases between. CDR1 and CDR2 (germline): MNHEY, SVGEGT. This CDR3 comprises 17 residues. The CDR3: CASSYKEGEPWLFTQYF. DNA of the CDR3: TGTGCCAGCAGTTACAAAGAGGGGGAGCCTTGGTTGTTTACGCAGTATTTT.

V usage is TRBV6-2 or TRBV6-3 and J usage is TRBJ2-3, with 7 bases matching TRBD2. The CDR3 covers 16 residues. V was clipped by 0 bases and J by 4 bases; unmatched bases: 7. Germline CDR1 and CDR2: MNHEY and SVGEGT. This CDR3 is CASSYSRGGRADTQYF. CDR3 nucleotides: TGTGCCAGCAGTTACTCGCGGGGAGGGAGGGCAGATACGCAGTATTTT.

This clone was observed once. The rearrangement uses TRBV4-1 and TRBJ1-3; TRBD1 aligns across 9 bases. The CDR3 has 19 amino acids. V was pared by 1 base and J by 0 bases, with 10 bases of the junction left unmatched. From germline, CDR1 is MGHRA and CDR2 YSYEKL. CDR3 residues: CASSQVGQGPFHSGNTIYF. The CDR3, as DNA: TGCGCCAGCAGCCAAGTGGGACAGGGACCCTTCCACTCTGGAAACACCATATATTTT.

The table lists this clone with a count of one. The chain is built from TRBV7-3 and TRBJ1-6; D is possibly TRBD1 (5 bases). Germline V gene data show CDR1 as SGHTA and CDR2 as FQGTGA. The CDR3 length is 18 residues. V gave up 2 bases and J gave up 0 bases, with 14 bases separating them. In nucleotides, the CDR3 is TGTGCCAGCAGCTTATTGGGACGGTCAAGCTCCTATAATTCACCCCTCCACTTT. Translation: CASSLLGRSSSYNSPLHF.

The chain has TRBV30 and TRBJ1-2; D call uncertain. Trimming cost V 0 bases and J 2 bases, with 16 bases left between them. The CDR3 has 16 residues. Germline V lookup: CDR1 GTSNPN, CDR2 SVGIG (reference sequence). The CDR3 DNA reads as TGTGCCTGGAGTGTCAAGGGTACAGTTGGAAACTATGGCTACACCTTC. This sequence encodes CAWSVKGTVGNYGYTF.

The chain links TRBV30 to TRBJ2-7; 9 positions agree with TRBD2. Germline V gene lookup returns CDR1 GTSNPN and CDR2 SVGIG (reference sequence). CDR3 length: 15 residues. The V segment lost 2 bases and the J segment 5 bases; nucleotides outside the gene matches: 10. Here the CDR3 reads CAWSPPGLARHEQYF. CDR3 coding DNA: TGTGCCTGGAGTCCCCCGGGACTAGCACGTCACGAGCAGTACTTC. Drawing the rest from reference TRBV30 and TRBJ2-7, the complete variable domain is SQTIHQWPATLVQPVGSPLSLECTVEGTSNPNLYWYRQAAGRGLQLLFYSVGIGQISSEVPQNLSASRPQDRQFILSSKKLLLSDSGFYLCAWSPPGLARHEQYFGPGTRLTVT.

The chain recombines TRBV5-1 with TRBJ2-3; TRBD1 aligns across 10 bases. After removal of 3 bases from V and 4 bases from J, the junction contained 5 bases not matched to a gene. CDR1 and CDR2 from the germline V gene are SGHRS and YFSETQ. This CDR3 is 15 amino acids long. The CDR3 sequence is CASSSRDRGPDTQYF. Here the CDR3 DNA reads TGCGCCAGCAGCTCCCGGGACAGGGGTCCAGATACGCAGTATTTT.

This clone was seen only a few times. This CDR3 is CASSLTVNTEAFF. In DNA, the CDR3 is TGCGCCAGCAGCTTGACGGTGAACACTGAAGCTTTCTTT. The chain uses TRBV5-1 and TRBJ1-1; D uncertain. Trimming removed 1 base at V and 0 bases at J, with 4 bases between. This CDR3 spans 13 amino acids. From germline, CDR1 is SGHRS and CDR2 YFSETQ.

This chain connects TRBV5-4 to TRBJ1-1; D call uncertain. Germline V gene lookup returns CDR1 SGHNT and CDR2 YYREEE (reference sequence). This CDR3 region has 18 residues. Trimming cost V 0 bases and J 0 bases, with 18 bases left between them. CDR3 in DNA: TGTGCCAGCAGCTTGGGGCGGGCAGAGCCTACGATGAACACTGAAGCTTTCTTT. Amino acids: CASSLGRAEPTMNTEAFF.

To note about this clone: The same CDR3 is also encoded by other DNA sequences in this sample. CDR3 sequence: CASSPQGGQPQHF. The CDR3 nucleotides are TGTGCCAGCAGCCCCCAGGGAGGGCAGCCCCAGCATTTT. This chain uses TRBV7-3 with TRBJ1-5; D is perhaps TRBD1 (5 bases). The CDR3 runs to 13 residues. V shed 5 bases and J shed 7 bases, with 12 bases lying between them. Germline V CDR1 and CDR2: SGHTA, FQGTGA.

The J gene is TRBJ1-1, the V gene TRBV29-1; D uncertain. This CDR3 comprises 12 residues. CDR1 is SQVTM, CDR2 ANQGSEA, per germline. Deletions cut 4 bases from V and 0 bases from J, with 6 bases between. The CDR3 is CSVGHMNTEAFF. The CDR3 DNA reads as TGCAGCGTTGGACATATGAACACTGAAGCTTTCTTT.

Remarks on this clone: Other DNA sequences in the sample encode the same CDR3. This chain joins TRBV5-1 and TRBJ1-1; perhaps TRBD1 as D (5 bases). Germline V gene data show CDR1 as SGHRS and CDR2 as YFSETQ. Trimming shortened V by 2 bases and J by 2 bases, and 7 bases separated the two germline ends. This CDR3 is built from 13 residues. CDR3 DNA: TGCGCCAGCAGCTTCCGGGGCAACACTGAAGCTTTCTTT. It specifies CASSFRGNTEAFF.

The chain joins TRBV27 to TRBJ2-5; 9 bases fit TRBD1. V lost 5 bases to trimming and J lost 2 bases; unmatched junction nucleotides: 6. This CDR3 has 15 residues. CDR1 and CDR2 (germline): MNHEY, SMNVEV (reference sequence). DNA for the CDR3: TGTGCCAGCAGTCCTGGGACAGGGTTACAAGAGACCCAGTACTTC. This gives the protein CASSPGTGLQETQYF.

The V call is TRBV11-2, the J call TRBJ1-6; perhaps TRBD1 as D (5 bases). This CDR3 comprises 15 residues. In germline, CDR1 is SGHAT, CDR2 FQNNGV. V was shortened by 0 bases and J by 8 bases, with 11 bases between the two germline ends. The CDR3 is CASSLDRGDHSPLHF. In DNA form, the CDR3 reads TGTGCCAGCAGCTTAGATCGGGGCGATCATTCACCCCTCCACTTT.